What follows are 25 T cell receptor beta chains derived from one specimen sequenced in a study of blood T cells in healthy people across ages. Using a J-beta primer mix together with a sample-barcoded 5' primer, a second PCR was run for roughly 7 to 12 cycles. MiXCR, run by TCRdb on the 5' RACE reads, gives a single entry per CDR3 protein. The repertoire holds approximately 690,000 distinct CDR3 sequences, with approximately 50% as singletons. Input material: blood. The origin of the receptors is a man between 60 and 70 years old in good health.

The chain has TRBV9 and TRBJ2-7; 9 bases agree with TRBD2. Matching the DNA end better, TRBJ2-5 makes the J call doubtful. This CDR3 spans 15 amino acids. CDR1 is SGDLS and CDR2 is YYNGEE in the germline V gene. The CDR3: CASSLRLAAQETQYF. CDR3 DNA sequence: TGTGCCAGCAGCCTCCGACTAGCGGCTCAAGAGACCCAGTACTTC.

V is TRBV7-2 and J is TRBJ2-7; D might be TRBD2 (6 bases). This CDR3 contains 15 residues. V was shortened by 1 base and J by 7 bases, with 17 bases between the two germline ends. Per the germline V gene, CDR1 is SGHTA and CDR2 is FQGNSA. For the CDR3, the DNA is TGTGCCAGCAGCTTAGACGCTAGCGTGAACAATGAGCAGTACTTC. Encoded protein: CASSLDASVNNEQYF.

This chain joins TRBV28 and TRBJ1-5, with D hard to call. Per the germline V gene, CDR1 is MDHEN and CDR2 is SYDVKM. CDR3 length: 13 amino acids. The V end lost 6 bases, the J end lost 4 bases, and 10 bases lay between the germline ends. CDR3 residues: CASSSFRNQPQHF. The CDR3 DNA reads as TGTGCCAGCAGCAGTTTCCGTAATCAGCCCCAGCATTTT.

The chain is built from TRBV15 and TRBJ2-1; the match to TRBD1 covers 10 bases. The trim removed 0 bases at V and 6 bases at J, leaving 8 bases unmatched. The germline CDR1 and CDR2 sequences are LNHNV and YYDKDF (reference sequence). CDR3 length: 17 residues. The CDR3 DNA sequence: TGTGCCACCAGCAGAGATTGGGGGACAGGGGATGTCAATGAGCAGTTCTTC. Amino acids: CATSRDWGTGDVNEQFF.

The V gene is TRBV25-1, the J gene TRBJ1-2; a weak D match, TRBD1 (5 bases). The V gene's germline CDR1 is MGHDK and CDR2 SYGVNS. Trimming removed 0 bases at V and 6 bases at J, with 11 bases between. The CDR3 sequence is 14 residues long. This CDR3 reads CASSEYGGFDGYTF. In DNA form, the CDR3 reads TGTGCCAGCAGTGAATATGGGGGATTTGATGGCTACACCTTC.

This clonotype was seen a single time. The chain couples TRBV3-1 to TRBJ1-4; possibly TRBD1 for D (5 bases). V lost 4 bases, J lost 5 bases, and 8 bases lay in between. Per germline, CDR1 LGHDT and CDR2 YNNKEL (reference sequence). This CDR3 has 13 amino acids. The CDR3 here is CASSPGGNEKLFF. The CDR3 region has the DNA TGTGCCAGCAGCCCCGGGGGGAATGAAAAACTGTTTTTT.

For this clonotype: The junction departs from the called germline gene at one end, perhaps through a read error. The chain uses TRBV6-1 and TRBJ2-6, with 8 bases aligning to TRBD1. Per germline, CDR1 MNHNS and CDR2 SASEGT. CDR3 length equals 18 residues. The CDR3 DNA reads as TGTGCCAGCAGCCGGAATGCCGGGACAGGCAATAGGGCCAGCGTCCTGACTTTC. This gives the protein CASSRNAGTGNRASVLTF.

In this sample, this clonotype turned up a few times. The chain combines TRBV7-2 with TRBJ1-2, with 9 bases matching TRBD1. Germline V gene lookup returns CDR1 SGHTA and CDR2 FQGNSA. This CDR3 spans 13 amino acids. The V segment lost 1 base and the J segment 7 bases; nucleotides outside the gene matches: 1. CDR3 in amino acids: CASSLGTGVGYTF. The CDR3 bases are TGTGCCAGCAGCTTAGGGACAGGGGTTGGCTACACCTTC.

This chain connects TRBV7-2 to TRBJ2-7, with no clear D. This CDR3 region has 14 residues. Trimming cost V 3 bases and J 3 bases, with 12 bases left between them. Looked up from germline, CDR1 is SGHTA and CDR2 is FQGNSA. This CDR3 reads CASSFDLGFYEQYF. The CDR3 DNA follows: TGTGCCAGCAGCTTCGACCTGGGGTTCTACGAGCAGTACTTC.

The table lists this clonotype with a few counts. The V gene is TRBV5-1, the J gene TRBJ1-6; a weak D match, TRBD1 (6 bases). V was pared by 4 bases and J by 6 bases, with 14 bases between. From germline, CDR1 is SGHRS and CDR2 YFSETQ. CDR3 size: 15 residues. Here the CDR3 DNA reads TGCGCCAGCAGCGCTACCGGGACAACTAATTCACCCCTCCACTTT. Protein product: CASSATGTTNSPLHF.

About this clonotype itself: A read error may explain this, as a much larger clone is one base away. The chain joins TRBV5-1 to TRBJ2-1; D may be TRBD1 or TRBD2 (5 bases each). CDR1 is SGHRS and CDR2 is YFSETQ in the germline V gene. This CDR3 is 13 amino acids long. V lost 0 bases, J lost 10 bases, and 11 bases lay in between. CDR3 sequence (DNA): TGCGCCAGCAGCTTGGGTGCCGAGGGGGAGCAGTTCTTC. Translation: CASSLGAEGEQFF.

In this sample, this clonotype turned up a few times. The chain employs TRBV15 and TRBJ2-1; 12 nucleotides line up with TRBD2. With 0 bases clipped from V and 9 bases from J, the junction kept 9 bases outside the gene matches. Looked up from germline, CDR1 is LNHNV and CDR2 is YYDKDF (reference sequence). The CDR3 length is 17 residues. In DNA form, the CDR3 reads TGTGCCACCAGCAGAGACTGGACTAGCGGGGTTCTAGCTGAGCAGTTCTTC. As protein: CATSRDWTSGVLAEQFF.

The chain has TRBV20-1 and TRBJ2-3, with 7 nucleotides matching TRBD2. The CDR3 is made up of 16 amino acids. Germline trimming cut 0 bases from V and 1 base from J; bases unmatched to any gene: 7. Germline V gene lookup returns CDR1 DFQATT and CDR2 SNEGSKA (reference sequence). The CDR3 here is CSARDPGAGGTDTQYF. The CDR3, as DNA: TGCAGTGCTAGAGATCCCGGCGCGGGGGGCACAGATACGCAGTATTTT.

The V and J genes are TRBV5-1 and TRBJ2-5; 9 bases are shared with TRBD2. Germline loops: CDR1 SGHRS, CDR2 YFSETQ. CDR3 length: 15 residues. V shed 4 bases, J shed 11 bases, and the junction held 15 bases outside the gene matches. The CDR3 DNA follows: TGCGCCAGCAGCCGAACTTATGGGACTAGCAATGAGCAGTACTTC. It translates to CASSRTYGTSNEQYF.

The genes are TRBV4-2 and TRBJ2-1; either TRBD1 or TRBD2 may fit D (5 bases each). CDR1 and CDR2 (germline): LGHNA, YNFKEQ. Trimming removed 1 base at V and 2 bases at J, with 18 bases between. The CDR3 loop spans 18 amino acids. CDR3 amino acids: CASSQAKGPEHTYNEQFF. CDR3 nucleotides: TGTGCCAGCAGCCAAGCAAAGGGACCAGAACATACCTACAATGAGCAGTTCTTC.

The chain has TRBV27 and TRBJ2-1; TRBD1 aligns across 7 bases. Germline V CDR1 and CDR2: MNHEY, SMNVEV (reference sequence). The CDR3 spans 14 residues. V lost 3 bases, J lost 6 bases, and 5 bases stayed unmatched. In DNA form, the CDR3 reads TGTGCCAGCAGTTTTAAGGGGGCGGTCAATGAGCAGTTCTTC. It yields the protein CASSFKGAVNEQFF.

Note on this clonotype: The junction does not match germline at one end; this may be a read error. The chain is built from TRBV6-6 and TRBJ2-5, with TRBD1 matching 9 bases. This CDR3 has 15 residues. Germline V gene data show CDR1 as MNHNY and CDR2 as SVGAGI (reference sequence). DNA for the CDR3: TGTACCAGCAGTTACCAGGGACAGGGTGTGAAGACCCAGTACTTC. Its translation is CTSSYQGQGVKTQYF.

The chain carries TRBV5-6 and TRBJ2-7; a weak D match, TRBD2 (6 bases). Germline assignment: CDR1 SGHDT and CDR2 YYEEEE. Trimming shortened V by 5 bases and J by 2 bases, and 20 bases separated the two germline ends. CDR3 length: 16 residues. CDR3 protein: CASRLPGSLHPYEQYF. CDR3 nucleotide sequence: TGTGCCAGCAGATTACCCGGGAGCCTGCACCCCTACGAGCAGTACTTC.

There are many counts of this clonotype. The chain employs TRBV4-2 and TRBJ2-7; the D gene is possibly TRBD2 (5 bases). The V gene lost 0 bases and the J gene lost 3 bases, with 9 bases spanning the gap. The CDR3 is 14 amino acids. CDR1 is LGHNA, CDR2 YNFKEQ, per germline. The CDR3 nucleotides are TGTGCCAGCAGCCAAGACCGGGGTCTCTACGAGCAGTACTTC. Its protein product is CASSQDRGLYEQYF.

The CDR3 DNA sequence: TGCGCCAGCAGCTCCGGGACTAGCCGGAGCAATGAGCAGTTCTTC. Protein: CASSSGTSRSNEQFF. The rearrangement links TRBV5-1 to TRBJ2-1, with 9 nucleotides matching TRBD2. V gave up 3 bases and J gave up 6 bases; unmatched junction bases: 7. The CDR3 spans 15 residues. Germline V gene lookup returns CDR1 SGHRS and CDR2 YFSETQ. The complete variable domain, with remaining parts taken from reference TRBV5-1 and TRBJ2-1, reads KAGVTQTPRYLIKTRGQQVTLSCSPISGHRSVSWYQQTPGQGLQFLFEYFSETQRNKGNFPGRFSGRQFSNSRSEMNVSTLELGDSALYLCASSSGTSRSNEQFFGPGTRLTVL.

This chain connects TRBV7-9 to TRBJ1-4; 7 bases fit TRBD1. The germline CDR1 and CDR2 sequences are SEHNR and FQNEAQ (reference sequence). V gave up 5 bases and J gave up 8 bases; unmatched junction bases: 8. This CDR3 has 14 residues. The CDR3: CASSAGQVEEKLFF. For the CDR3, the DNA is TGTGCCAGCAGCGCCGGACAGGTCGAAGAAAAACTGTTTTTT. The whole variable domain, filled in from reference TRBV7-9 and TRBJ1-4, reads DTGVSQNPRHKITKRGQNVTFRCDPISEHNRLYWYRQTLGQGPEFLTYFQNEAQLEKSRLLSDRFSAERPKGSFSTLEIQRTEQGDSAMYLCASSAGQVEEKLFFGSGTQLSVL.

The chain carries TRBV6-6 and TRBJ1-4, with TRBD1 as a possible D gene (5 bases). This CDR3 region has 12 residues. The ends were cut back, 6 bases at V and 6 bases at J, with 8 bases in the middle. Germline values: CDR1 MNHNY, CDR2 SVGAGI (reference sequence). The CDR3 sequence: CASRLRDEKLFF. The DNA for the CDR3 is TGTGCCAGCAGGCTCAGGGATGAAAAACTGTTTTTT.

The rearrangement links TRBV20-1 to TRBJ2-7; the match to TRBD1 covers 9 bases. Trimming took 2 bases from V and 3 from J; bases not matched to a gene: 8. This CDR3 spans 15 amino acids. The germline CDR1 and CDR2 sequences are DFQATT and SNEGSKA (reference sequence). The CDR3 here is CSARLTTGGFYEQYF. CDR3 DNA: TGCAGTGCTAGATTGACAACAGGGGGCTTCTACGAGCAGTACTTC.

The CDR3 spells CASSPWSNGFYNEQFF. The CDR3 coding sequence is TGTGCCAGCAGTCCATGGTCGAACGGCTTCTACAATGAGCAGTTCTTC. This chain connects TRBV28 to TRBJ2-1; no reliable D call. Trimming left V 5 bases short and J 3 bases short, with 17 bases between. Germline CDR1 MDHEN, CDR2 SYDVKM. There are 16 residues in the CDR3.

The chain is built from TRBV2 and TRBJ2-5; D gene uncertain. Trimming took off 5 bases at V and 2 bases at J, with 9 bases between the two ends. Germline V gene sequence: CDR1 SNHLY, CDR2 FYNNEI. This CDR3 region has 13 residues. CDR3 sequence reads: CASSTDLQETQYF. The DNA for the CDR3 is TGTGCCAGCAGTACGGACCTACAAGAGACCCAGTACTTC.